Following are 20 T cell receptor beta chains from one sample sequenced in a study of T cells in Graves' hyperthyroidism and ophthalmopathy (dated by TCRdb to the late 2010s). Library preparation employed multiplex PCR. The sequencing machine was an Illumina HiSeq 2000. TCR beta CDR3 regions were amplified from RNA transcripts. For the first round of RT-PCR on the TCR CDR3, the HTBI primer set was used together with the Qiagen OneStep RT-PCR kit. The public reads were reanalyzed by TCRdb: fastp trimming at Q25, MiXCR alignment, in-frame beta chains only. Each CDR3 protein appears once, grouped with its most common genes and DNA. This sample has about 640,000 distinct CDR3 sequences in its table, and around 20% of those were observed once. The ten largest clones add up to 34% of the sample. Sequencing was carried out using blood. The receptors were sampled from a man younger than 45 with Graves' ophthalmopathy.

This clonotype came up a few times. J is TRBJ1-1 and V is TRBV19; no firm D call. The length of the CDR3 is 15 residues. Germline V gives CDR1 LNHDA, CDR2 SQIVND (reference sequence). V dropped 3 bases and J dropped 1 base, with 12 bases sitting between them. CDR3 region: CASSMPAGRNTEAFF. CDR3 sequence (DNA): TGTGCCAGTAGTATGCCGGCAGGCCGGAACACTGAAGCTTTCTTT.

In regard to this clonotype: With a much larger clone just one base away, this may be a read error. The rearrangement uses TRBV7-2 and TRBJ2-7, with D hard to call. Germline lookup yields CDR1 SGHTA and CDR2 FQGNSA. The CDR3 contains 14 residues. The germline V and J ends were trimmed by 1 base and 6 bases, with 13 bases remaining between them. This CDR3 is CASSLVGEYCEQYF. CDR3 nucleotide sequence: TGTGCCAGCAGCTTAGTAGGCGAGTACTGCGAGCAGTACTTC.

At least ten counts were recorded for this clonotype. The rearrangement links TRBV12-3 or TRBV12-4 to TRBJ1-2; 7 bases align to TRBD1. The CDR3 runs to 14 residues. After removal of 5 bases from V and 2 bases from J, the junction contained 5 bases not matched to a gene. In nucleotides, the CDR3 is TGTGCCAGCAGTCCACCGGGACAGAACTATGGCTACACCTTC. Translated, it gives CASSPPGQNYGYTF.

The chain links TRBV9 to TRBJ2-5; possibly TRBD2 for D (6 bases). V was cut by 4 bases and J by 2 bases, with 18 bases left in between. The V gene's germline CDR1 is SGDLS and CDR2 YYNGEE. The CDR3 extends over 16 amino acids. The DNA for the CDR3 is TGTGCCAGCAGCCTTGGGACTTCCATCCGACAAGAGACCCAGTACTTC. Translating it yields CASSLGTSIRQETQYF.

This sequence joins TRBV20-1 and TRBJ2-1; 9 bases map to TRBD2. CDR3 length equals 16 residues. With V trimmed by 5 bases and J by 0 bases, 8 bases remained unmatched. Germline CDR1 DFQATT, CDR2 SNEGSKA (reference sequence). The CDR3 sequence is CSAPPTSGDSYNEQFF. The CDR3 region has the DNA TGCAGTGCTCCTCCGACTAGCGGAGACTCCTACAATGAGCAGTTCTTC.

The chain links TRBV29-1 to TRBJ1-4; no clear D. This CDR3 is built from 14 residues. Germline V gene sequence: CDR1 SQVTM, CDR2 ANQGSEA. V gave up 5 bases and J gave up 3 bases, with 13 bases separating them. The CDR3 bases are TGCAGCGTTCTTGACCCTACCTCTAATGAAAAACTGTTTTTT. It codes for CSVLDPTSNEKLFF.

The chain couples TRBV7-2 to TRBJ2-5, with 9 bases that match TRBD2. J was trimmed by 5 bases and V by 6 bases; bases with no gene match: 10. The CDR3 spans 15 residues. CDR1 is SGHTA, CDR2 FQGNSA, per germline. For the CDR3, the DNA is TGTGCCAGCAGTGGGGCGGGAGGGGGTGGGGAGACCCAGTACTTC. This codes for CASSGAGGGGETQYF.

This clonotype showed up just once. A much larger clone sits a single nucleotide away, making a read error possible. The rearrangement uses TRBV28 and TRBJ2-7; tentative D call: TRBD1 (5 bases). V was pared by 8 bases and J by 3 bases, with 17 bases between. The CDR3 has 14 residues. In germline, CDR1 is MDHEN, CDR2 SYDVKM. CDR3 DNA: TGTGCCAGCGGGTCGGCAGGGTTGGTCTACGAGCAGTACTTC. Its translation: CASGSAGLVYEQYF. The complete variable domain, with remaining parts taken from reference TRBV28 and TRBJ2-7, reads DVKVTQSSRYLVKRTGEKVFLECVQDMDHENMFWYRQDPGLGLRLIYFSYDVKMKEKGDIPEGYSVSREKKERFSLILESASTNQTSMYLCASGSAGLVYEQYFGPGTRLTVT.

This clonotype was recorded a few times. The chain links TRBV6-1 to TRBJ2-7, with D perhaps matching TRBD2 (5 bases). In germline, CDR1 is MNHNS, CDR2 SASEGT. This CDR3 spans 15 amino acids. V gave up 5 bases and J gave up 6 bases, with 20 bases separating them. CDR3 amino acids: CASSISRGRQGEQYF. In DNA, the CDR3 is TGTGCCAGCAGTATCTCCCGAGGGAGACAAGGCGAGCAGTACTTC.

This clonotype has more than one count but fewer than ten. This chain connects TRBV7-2 to TRBJ1-4; D not certain. The ends were cut back, 0 bases at V and 4 bases at J, with 12 bases in the middle. This CDR3 region has 16 residues. Germline CDR1 reads SGHTA; CDR2 reads FQGNSA. In nucleotides, the CDR3 is TGTGCCAGCAGCTTAGCGGGGAATGGTATTAATGAAAAACTGTTTTTT. Translated: CASSLAGNGINEKLFF.

The gene calls are TRBV6-1 and TRBJ1-5, with D hard to call. CDR1 is MNHNS, CDR2 SASEGT, per germline. The CDR3 contains 14 residues. The germline V and J ends were trimmed by 5 bases and 4 bases, with 12 bases remaining between them. The CDR3 loop reads CASSPRSLNQPQHF. The DNA for the CDR3 is TGTGCCAGCAGTCCTCGTAGCCTAAATCAGCCCCAGCATTTT.

This clonotype has a handful of counts. This sequence joins TRBV25-1 and TRBJ2-2, with D possibly TRBD2 on 6 matching bases. V lost 3 bases and J lost 5, with 16 bases in between. CDR1 and CDR2 from the germline V gene are MGHDK and SYGVNS. This CDR3 has 16 residues. The CDR3 is CASSDTGTSKTGELFF. DNA of the CDR3: TGTGCCAGCAGTGATACCGGGACTTCAAAAACCGGGGAGCTGTTTTTT.

The chain couples TRBV18 to TRBJ2-7; D remains unclear. V was clipped by 3 bases and J by 3 bases, with 18 bases between them. This CDR3 spans 16 amino acids. Germline CDR1 is KGHSH and CDR2 is LQKENI. The CDR3 loop reads CASSPMDLKLYYEQYF. The DNA of the CDR3 is TGTGCCAGCTCACCGATGGACCTAAAGTTATACTACGAGCAGTACTTC.

V usage is TRBV20-1 and J usage is TRBJ2-5; maybe TRBD2 (6 bases). Trimming took 7 bases from V and 5 from J, leaving 20 bases between them. This CDR3 is 14 amino acids long. In germline, CDR1 is DFQATT, CDR2 SNEGSKA (reference sequence). The CDR3 loop is CSGPPLRSGETQYF. In nucleotides, the CDR3 is TGCAGTGGTCCCCCCTTGCGGAGCGGGGAGACCCAGTACTTC.

Ten or more counts support this clonotype. J is TRBJ2-3 and V is TRBV20-1; 7 bases map to TRBD2. Germline-derived CDR1 and CDR2 are DFQATT and SNEGSKA (reference sequence). The CDR3 consists of 15 residues. J lost 7 bases, V lost 0 bases, and 10 bases had no gene match. CDR3 sequence reads: CSARDQGGGAHTQYF. CDR3 bases: TGCAGTGCTAGAGATCAGGGCGGGGGAGCCCATACGCAGTATTTT.

This rearrangement joins TRBV19 to TRBJ2-7; D is possibly TRBD1 or TRBD2 (5 bases each). CDR3 length equals 13 residues. V was cut by 9 bases and J by 5 bases, with 17 bases left in between. Germline CDR1 reads LNHDA; CDR2 reads SQIVND (reference sequence). The CDR3 DNA reads as TGTGCCAGAAATCCCGGGGACCAACACGAGCAGTACTTC. Its protein product is CARNPGDQHEQYF.

V and J are TRBV28 and TRBJ2-2, with D possibly matching TRBD2 (6 bases). V gave up 5 bases and J gave up 3 bases, with 10 bases separating them. The CDR3 runs 14 residues. CDR1 MDHEN and CDR2 SYDVKM come from the germline V gene. CDR3 protein: CASSREWYTGELFF. CDR3 coding DNA: TGTGCCAGCAGTCGGGAGTGGTACACCGGGGAGCTGTTTTTT. The full variable domain, rest sourced from reference TRBV28 and TRBJ2-2, is DVKVTQSSRYLVKRTGEKVFLECVQDMDHENMFWYRQDPGLGLRLIYFSYDVKMKEKGDIPEGYSVSREKKERFSLILESASTNQTSMYLCASSREWYTGELFFGEGSRLTVL.

In its sample, this clonotype was seen a few times. The chain employs TRBV3-1 and TRBJ1-2; TRBD1 matches at 9 bases. The V segment lost 4 bases and the J segment 4 bases; nucleotides outside the gene matches: 7. The germline gives CDR1 LGHDT, CDR2 YNNKEL (reference sequence). The CDR3 extends over 15 amino acids. The CDR3 sequence: CASSRGQGTSYGYTF. In nucleotides, the CDR3 is TGTGCCAGCAGCCGGGGACAGGGCACGAGCTATGGCTACACCTTC.

The chain couples TRBV7-2 to TRBJ2-7; the D gene is possibly TRBD1 (6 bases). V dropped 2 bases and J dropped 0 bases, with 11 bases sitting between them. Germline assignment: CDR1 SGHTA and CDR2 FQGNSA. The CDR3 extends over 15 amino acids. This chain's CDR3 is CASSLQRDNSYEQYF. The DNA of the CDR3 is TGTGCCAGCAGCTTACAACGGGACAACTCCTACGAGCAGTACTTC.

This clonotype was counted a few times. The rearrangement uses TRBV6-2 or TRBV6-3 and TRBJ2-7, with 11 bases aligning to TRBD2. Germline V gene lookup returns CDR1 MNHEY and CDR2 SVGEGT. The V segment lost 7 bases and the J segment 2 bases; nucleotides outside the gene matches: 13. The CDR3 has 17 residues. The CDR3 DNA reads TGTGCCAGCATGCTCGGGACTAGCGGCCTCCGTACCTACGAGCAGTACTTC. This encodes CASMLGTSGLRTYEQYF.